This T cell receptor beta chain came from a study of blood T cell repertoires in COVID-19. The germline V gene has CDR1 SGHVS and CDR2 FQNEAQ. The V end was cut by 4 bases, the J end by 10 bases, with 10 bases between. This CDR3 is built from 11 residues. Assay: immunoSEQ multiplex PCR; the TCRdb copy retains only in-frame clones and omits some. The table has 390,000 or so clones, 70% to 90% seen once; the top ten hold about 10%. Sequenced: peripheral blood. The chain recombines TRBV7-8 with TRBJ1-1; TRBD1 is a possible D gene (5 bases). The receptor was derived from a woman aged 30 to 39 with COVID-19, enrolled during active disease. The CDR3 spells CASSSGFGAFF. The DNA of the CDR3 is TGTGCCAGCAGCTCAGGGTTTGGAGCTTTCTTT.